The present T cell receptor (beta chain) was sequenced within a study of cytomegalovirus exposure and HLA in healthy donors (dated by TCRdb to 2017 to 2019). Study-level background: According to a later analysis, the roughly 120 validation repertoires were produced on the same platform as the 666 repertoires of the first cohort. The study aimed to test whether signatures of past pathogen exposure could be identified by cataloging public T cell receptors. To predict cytomegalovirus infection status, the study combined high-throughput TCR immunosequencing, statistical association of individual TCRs with disease status, and machine learning. Besides the first cohort of 666 subjects, a separate validation cohort made up of over 100 different subjects was used.

V is shortened by 4 bases, J by 0 bases, and the region joining them spans 15 bases. CDR1 and CDR2, per the germline V gene, are MNHEY and SVGAGI. The CDR3 spans 16 residues, from the cysteine through the phenylalanine. The kept DNA is CDR3 alone, 48 bases in frame from the first base. Preparation of the library involved the immunoSEQ multiplex PCR assay. Concerning the study's data processing: A statistical classification framework was built to diagnose cytomegalovirus status from the catalog of TCR beta chain sequences. Here the immuneACCESS table is served through TCRdb, limited to in-frame sequences with V and J called. Missing clones are a known gap in these copies; in checked studies unresolved V genes cover under half, and the rest lacks a known reason. V, J and clone size are those of that table, while D and trimming were read from the DNA. The sample includes about 200,000 clones, with more than 65% observed a single time. About an eighth of the sample rests with the top ten.

The investigation overall reported the following: All 120 or so repertoires were used to score co-occurrence in the validation cohort in a later analysis, because that analysis had no HLA typing for the cohort. Across donors, most TCR sequences were observed very rarely, whereas some public TCRs were present in many individuals. In both the original and validation cohorts, the classifier was reported to diagnose cytomegalovirus status with high specificity and sensitivity. Of the cluster scores, 85% to 95% were above 0 in a later analysis, which found that TCRs clustered in the first cohort also tended to co-occur in the roughly 130 validation repertoires. The authors suggested that the approach could potentially be extended to other disease states and immunological phenotypes. In vitro tests confirmed that a few of the cytomegalovirus-associated TCR beta chains recognize cytomegalovirus antigens. The study gave a list of 150 to 200 TCR beta chains associated with cytomegalovirus.

Donors formed part of the validation cohort, which comprised about 120 subjects and was distinct from the first cohort of under 750 subjects. A word on this clone: Its specific antigen is unknown. Base-call qualities are not available, and no considerably larger clone is one nucleotide away.

The TCR originated in a woman in her twenties or thirties in good health and CMV-seropositive. The chain is assembled from TRBV6-5 and TRBJ1-2; the D gene is possibly TRBD1, with 6 bases matching. What was sequenced was PBMCs. In nucleotides, the sequence is TGTGCCAGCAGTTCCGACAGGACCTCAGCTAACTATGGCTACACCTTC. Its translation reads: CASSSDRTSANYGYTF.